The 23 T cell receptor beta chains below were found in one sample sequenced in a study of siplizumab effects on memory and regulatory T cells. Measured with immunoSEQ multiplex PCR; TCRdb has only the in-frame clones, and not every one. The repertoire holds approximately 94,000 clones, with around 97% as singletons. Sequencing was done on a sample of naive CD4+ T cells sorted from blood. The receptor set was obtained from a human donor in good health.

The V gene is TRBV6-1, the J gene TRBJ1-2; 9 positions agree with TRBD1. The CDR3 is 17 amino acids. Germline V CDR1 and CDR2: MNHNS, SASEGT. The J segment lost 3 bases and the V segment lost 7 bases, leaving 15 bases of the junction unmatched. The CDR3 coding sequence is TGTGCCAGCACTGACGGACAGGGGTTTTCTATGGACTATGGCTACACCTTC. Its translation: CASTDGQGFSMDYGYTF.

This clone was found once. V usage is TRBV6-6 and J usage is TRBJ1-1; the match to TRBD1 covers 10 bases. In germline, CDR1 is MNHNY, CDR2 SVGAGI (reference sequence). Unmatched junction bases numbered 6, after V lost 6 bases and J lost 5 bases. The CDR3 is 14 amino acids. This chain's CDR3 is CASRRQGAQTEAFF. CDR3 coding DNA: TGTGCCAGCAGGAGACAGGGGGCTCAAACTGAAGCTTTCTTT.

The chain employs TRBV6-5 and TRBJ2-4, with D possibly being TRBD2 (6 bases). From germline, CDR1 is MNHEY and CDR2 SVGAGI. The V end was cut by 6 bases, the J end by 3 bases, with 9 bases between. The CDR3 spans 13 residues. In DNA form, the CDR3 reads TGTGCCAGCAGCGGGGGTGACAAAAACATTCAGTACTTC. The encoded protein is CASSGGDKNIQYF.

The chain joins TRBV5-4 to TRBJ1-1; 8 nucleotides agree with TRBD1. Germline values: CDR1 SGHNT, CDR2 YYREEE (reference sequence). The CDR3 runs to 16 residues. V lost 2 bases, J lost 8 bases, and 14 bases stayed unmatched. This CDR3 is CASSFGPPGGAEEAFF. The CDR3, as DNA: TGTGCCAGCAGCTTTGGTCCCCCAGGGGGCGCCGAAGAAGCTTTCTTT.

The V and J genes are TRBV4-1 and TRBJ2-5; 9 bases align to TRBD2. V dropped 0 bases and J dropped 6; count of bases not matched to a gene: 11. CDR1 is MGHRA, CDR2 YSYEKL, per germline. The CDR3 is 17 residues long. CDR3 nucleotide sequence: TGCGCCAGCAGCCAAGAAGGAGTTGCGGGGGGGCCGCAGACCCAGTACTTC. It is translated as CASSQEGVAGGPQTQYF.

The chain has TRBV7-2 and TRBJ1-2; no reliable D call. Germline assignment: CDR1 SGHTA and CDR2 FQGNSA. The CDR3 length is 15 residues. Trimming shortened V by 3 bases and J by 6 bases, and 17 bases separated the two germline ends. In nucleotides, the CDR3 is TGTGCCAGCAGCTTGGTAAGGGCAGAATCAAATGGCTACACCTTC. Protein: CASSLVRAESNGYTF.

The chain is built from TRBV6-5 and TRBJ2-3; no reliable D call. The CDR3 has 13 residues. V shed 6 bases and J shed 0 bases, with 7 bases lying between them. Germline CDR1 is MNHEY and CDR2 is SVGAGI. The CDR3 region is CASRVGSTDTQYF. CDR3 DNA sequence: TGTGCCAGCAGGGTGGGCAGCACAGATACGCAGTATTTT.

This clone appeared once. The chain uses TRBV5-6 and TRBJ2-5; D gene uncertain. Trimming took off 2 bases at V and 1 base at J, with 9 bases between the two ends. CDR1 and CDR2 (germline): SGHDT, YYEEEE. This CDR3 is built from 14 residues. CDR3 in DNA: TGTGCCAGCAGCTTCCCCCCGGGCCAAGAGACCCAGTACTTC. Translated: CASSFPPGQETQYF.

This clone is a singleton in its sample. The rearrangement links TRBV7-9 to TRBJ1-1; 8 positions agree with TRBD1. This CDR3 is built from 14 residues. V was pared by 5 bases and J by 4 bases, with 6 bases of the junction left unmatched. Per the germline V gene, CDR1 is SEHNR and CDR2 is FQNEAQ (reference sequence). This CDR3 is CASSPGGQSTEAFF. In DNA, the CDR3 is TGTGCCAGCAGCCCAGGGGGCCAGAGCACTGAAGCTTTCTTT. The variable domain in full, with the rest retrieved from reference TRBV7-9 and TRBJ1-1, is DTGVSQNPRHKITKRGQNVTFRCDPISEHNRLYWYRQTLGQGPEFLTYFQNEAQLEKSRLLSDRFSAERPKGSFSTLEIQRTEQGDSAMYLCASSPGGQSTEAFFGQGTRLTVV.

The genes are TRBV2 and TRBJ2-2, with D tentatively TRBD1 (6 bases). Germline V gene sequence: CDR1 SNHLY, CDR2 FYNNEI. The CDR3 extends over 11 amino acids. The V gene lost 8 bases and the J gene lost 7 bases, with 8 bases spanning the gap. CDR3 sequence (DNA): TGTGCCAGCCAACAGGGCGGGGAGCTGTTTTTT. As protein: CASQQGGELFF.

The V gene is TRBV4-1, the J gene TRBJ1-1; D remains unclear. The V gene lost 1 base and the J gene lost 1 base, with 16 bases spanning the gap. This CDR3 region has 17 residues. Germline V gene lookup returns CDR1 MGHRA and CDR2 YSYEKL. The CDR3 coding sequence is TGCGCCAGCAGCCAAGGGAGCCTGGGATTCGGGAACACTGAAGCTTTCTTT. This gives the protein CASSQGSLGFGNTEAFF.

The chain links TRBV7-6 to TRBJ2-1, with 7 bases identical to TRBD2. This CDR3 contains 16 residues. V dropped 5 bases and J dropped 0; count of bases not matched to a gene: 7. In germline, CDR1 is SGHVS, CDR2 FNYEAQ. The CDR3 protein is CASSTGGVGSYNEQFF. Written as DNA, the CDR3 is TGTGCCAGCAGCACGGGGGGAGTTGGCTCCTACAATGAGCAGTTCTTC.

This rearrangement joins TRBV4-2 to TRBJ2-5, with no clear D. This CDR3 region has 15 residues. Germline CDR1 reads LGHNA; CDR2 reads YNFKEQ. V was shortened by 4 bases and J by 0 bases, with 12 bases between the two germline ends. CDR3 sequence: CASSPSTVYQETQYF. CDR3 nucleotide sequence: TGTGCCAGCAGCCCGTCGACGGTGTACCAAGAGACCCAGTACTTC.

This chain connects TRBV6-1 to TRBJ2-7; the D is unclear. V dropped 0 bases and J dropped 3 bases, with 12 bases sitting between them. The V gene's germline CDR1 is MNHNS and CDR2 SASEGT. This CDR3 region has 15 residues. The chain's CDR3 is CASSEATATRYEQYF. The CDR3 coding sequence is TGTGCCAGCAGTGAAGCTACAGCTACTCGCTACGAGCAGTACTTC.

The V call is TRBV6-5, the J call TRBJ1-2; 10 bases match TRBD1. V dropped 6 bases and J dropped 4; count of bases not matched to a gene: 5. Germline-derived CDR1 and CDR2 are MNHEY and SVGAGI. The CDR3 length is 14 residues. The CDR3 loop reads CASRGQGPPYGYTF. CDR3 sequence (DNA): TGTGCCAGCAGGGGACAGGGGCCCCCCTATGGCTACACCTTC.

This chain connects TRBV18 to TRBJ2-2, with D maybe TRBD1 (5 bases). V shed 0 bases and J shed 6 bases, with 11 bases lying between them. The CDR3 runs to 15 residues. The germline V gene encodes CDR1 KGHSH and CDR2 LQKENI. In nucleotides, the CDR3 is TGTGCCAGCTCACCACCAGGAAGGGGTGCCGGGGAGCTGTTTTTT. It codes for CASSPPGRGAGELFF. The whole variable domain, remainder taken from reference TRBV18 and TRBJ2-2, is NAGVMQNPRHLVRRRGQEARLRCSPMKGHSHVYWYRQLPEEGLKFMVYLQKENIIDESGMPKERFSAEFPKEGPSILRIQQVVRGDSAAYFCASSPPGRGAGELFFGEGSRLTVL.

V gene TRBV30 combines with J gene TRBJ1-5; 7 nucleotides agree with TRBD1. This CDR3 contains 14 residues. From germline, CDR1 is GTSNPN and CDR2 SVGIG (reference sequence). V trimming: 6 bases; J trimming: 3 bases; junction bases outside the gene matches: 8. The CDR3: CACGTANFNQPQHF. The CDR3 bases are TGTGCCTGCGGGACAGCAAATTTCAATCAGCCCCAGCATTTT.

V and J are TRBV25-1 and TRBJ2-2; TRBD1 is a possible D gene (6 bases). CDR1 is MGHDK and CDR2 is SYGVNS in the germline V gene. The V end lost 4 bases, the J end lost 2 bases, and 8 bases lay between the germline ends. The length of the CDR3 is 14 residues. CDR3 bases: TGTGCCAGCAGTGCAGGGGCCAACACCGGGGAGCTGTTTTTT. The encoded protein is CASSAGANTGELFF.

The gene calls are TRBV9 and TRBJ2-7, with D perhaps matching TRBD1 (6 bases). With 3 bases removed from V and 0 bases from J, the gap between germline ends came to 10 bases. The CDR3 length is 14 residues. Germline lookup yields CDR1 SGDLS and CDR2 YYNGEE. CDR3 nucleotides: TGTGCCAGCAGCGCAGGGGCCAGCTCCTACGAGCAGTACTTC. Translated: CASSAGASSYEQYF.

This chain joins TRBV7-7 and TRBJ2-3; no clear D gene. This CDR3 has 15 residues. V shed 1 base and J shed 4 bases, with 12 bases lying between them. Germline V lookup: CDR1 SSHAT, CDR2 FNYEAQ (reference sequence). In DNA form, the CDR3 reads TGTGCCAGCAGCTTAGGAACCGGGCTTGCAGATACGCAGTATTTT. This gives the protein CASSLGTGLADTQYF.

DNA of the CDR3: TGTGCCAGCAGCCAAGATCGCAGGGGCGGATGGTCACCCCTCCACTTT. Protein product: CASSQDRRGGWSPLHF. The chain links TRBV4-2 to TRBJ1-6, with a tentative D call TRBD1 (6 bases). V dropped 0 bases and J dropped 10 bases, with 16 bases sitting between them. The CDR3 is made up of 16 amino acids. Germline lookup yields CDR1 LGHNA and CDR2 YNFKEQ.

The J gene is TRBJ2-3, the V gene TRBV5-6; TRBD1 aligns across 7 bases. The J segment lost 0 bases and the V segment lost 2 bases, leaving 3 bases of the junction unmatched. Germline V lookup: CDR1 SGHDT, CDR2 YYEEEE. The CDR3 covers 15 residues. The CDR3 is CASSFDRVSTDTQYF. In nucleotides, the CDR3 is TGTGCCAGCAGCTTCGACAGGGTTAGCACAGATACGCAGTATTTT. Combining the CDR3 with reference TRBV5-6 and TRBJ2-3 gives the whole variable domain DAGVTQSPTHLIKTRGQQVTLRCSPKSGHDTVSWYQQALGQGPQFIFQYYEEEERQRGNFPDRFSGHQFPNYSSELNVNALLLGDSALYLCASSFDRVSTDTQYFGPGTRLTVL.

The CDR3: CASGRRGGSLTYEQYF. The CDR3 nucleotides read TGTGCCAGCGGGCGTAGAGGGGGGTCATTAACCTACGAGCAGTACTTC. This chain uses TRBV7-2 with TRBJ2-7, with D tentatively TRBD1 or TRBD2 (6 bases each). CDR1 and CDR2 (germline): SGHTA, FQGNSA. The V and J ends lost 8 bases and 2 bases respectively, with 22 bases between them. This CDR3 is 16 amino acids long.